The 21 T cell receptor beta chains given below trace back to one sample, sequenced in a study of blood T cell repertoires in COVID-19. Sequencing was performed with immunoSEQ multiplex PCR; in TCRdb, only in-frame clones are kept and a portion is missing. The table shows under 250,000 clones, with around 82% occurring only once. The material sequenced was peripheral blood. These receptors were taken from a woman in her thirties or forties with active or convalescent COVID-19.

CDR3 nucleotides: TGTGCCAGCAGTGGCCGGACTAGCGGGAGGGCCCTTGAGCAGTTCTTC. Protein sequence: CASSGRTSGRALEQFF. The chain employs TRBV6-1 and TRBJ2-1, with TRBD2 identical over 15 bases. The CDR3 consists of 16 residues. Germline-derived CDR1 and CDR2 are MNHNS and SASEGT. The J segment lost 9 bases and the V segment lost 4 bases, leaving 7 bases of the junction unmatched.

The rearrangement links TRBV2 to TRBJ2-2; TRBD1 matches at 10 bases. This CDR3 contains 15 residues. V shed 8 bases and J 5 bases; nucleotides not matched to a gene: 8. The germline gives CDR1 SNHLY, CDR2 FYNNEI. The CDR3 DNA reads TGTGCCAGCTCCGACGGACAGGGGGTTACCGGGGAGCTGTTTTTT. Its protein is CASSDGQGVTGELFF. Complete variable domain (other parts from reference TRBV2 and TRBJ2-2): EPEVTQTPSHQVTQMGQEVILRCVPISNHLYFYWYRQILGQKVEFLVSFYNNEISEKSEIFDDQFSVERPDGSNFTLKIRSTKLEDSAMYFCASSDGQGVTGELFFGEGSRLTVL.

The rearrangement uses TRBV2 and TRBJ2-5; 8 bases agree with TRBD2. The V gene end was trimmed by 4 bases and the J gene end by 1 base; junction bases not matched to a gene: 5. The CDR3 length is 15 residues. CDR1 is SNHLY and CDR2 is FYNNEI in the germline V gene. The CDR3 sequence: CASSVEGLVQETQYF. The DNA for the CDR3 is TGTGCCAGCAGTGTTGAGGGACTAGTCCAAGAGACCCAGTACTTC.

V and J are TRBV4-1 and TRBJ1-2, with no clear D. The V end was cut by 0 bases, the J end by 8 bases, with 19 bases between. The CDR3 sequence is 16 residues long. The germline gives CDR1 MGHRA, CDR2 YSYEKL. CDR3 loop: CASSQDGSARGRGYTF. The CDR3 coding sequence is TGCGCCAGCAGCCAAGATGGGTCAGCCCGAGGTAGAGGCTACACCTTC.

This chain joins TRBV15 and TRBJ1-3; D perhaps matches TRBD1 (6 bases). This CDR3 contains 15 residues. Germline CDR1 reads LNHNV; CDR2 reads YYDKDF (reference sequence). V lost 3 bases to trimming and J lost 0 bases, with 9 bases between them. CDR3 nucleotide sequence: TGTGCCACCAGCAGGGACAGTCACTCTGGAAACACCATATATTTT. Translating it yields CATSRDSHSGNTIYF.

This clone was observed once. V usage is TRBV13 and J usage is TRBJ2-3, with 7 positions matching TRBD1. V dropped 5 bases and J dropped 0; count of bases not matched to a gene: 5. CDR1 and CDR2 (germline): PRHDT, FYEKMQ (reference sequence). The length of the CDR3 is 15 residues. The CDR3 nucleotides are TGTGCCAGCAGCCTTCGGACAGGTAGCACAGATACGCAGTATTTT. Translating gives CASSLRTGSTDTQYF.

The rearrangement joins TRBV24-1 to TRBJ1-4; 8 nucleotides line up with TRBD1. This CDR3 spans 15 amino acids. Germline V gene sequence: CDR1 KGHDR, CDR2 SFDVKD. The junction had 8 bases not matched to a gene; V was cut back by 4 bases and J by 8 bases. CDR3 loop: CATSDTRQGREKLFF. The DNA of the CDR3 is TGTGCCACCAGTGACACCAGACAGGGGCGCGAAAAACTGTTTTTT.

The V and J genes are TRBV20-1 and TRBJ2-7, with 7 bases identical to TRBD1. This CDR3 spans 11 amino acids. V lost 5 bases and J lost 4; bases outside the gene matches: 2. In germline, CDR1 is DFQATT, CDR2 SNEGSKA (reference sequence). CDR3 DNA: TGCAGTGCTGTCAGGGGGTACGAGCAGTACTTC. Translation: CSAVRGYEQYF.

The rearrangement uses TRBV24-1 and TRBJ2-3; a possible D gene is TRBD1 (6 bases). Trimming removed 4 bases from V and 0 bases from J, with 13 bases in between. The CDR3 runs 16 residues. CDR1 is KGHDR, CDR2 SFDVKD, per germline. The CDR3 coding sequence is TGTGCCACCAGTGAAAACAGGGCCACAAGCACAGATACGCAGTATTTT. This encodes CATSENRATSTDTQYF.

The gene calls are TRBV7-9 and TRBJ1-4; no firm D call. CDR3 length: 14 residues. Germline values: CDR1 SEHNR, CDR2 FQNEAQ (reference sequence). The germline V and J ends were trimmed by 6 bases and 2 bases, with 10 bases remaining between them. CDR3 sequence: CASSRTGTNEKLFF. The CDR3 coding sequence is TGTGCCAGCAGTCGGACTGGTACTAATGAAAAACTGTTTTTT.

The gene calls are TRBV11-3 and TRBJ1-1; no clear D. The CDR3 length is 15 residues. V dropped 1 base and J dropped 1 base, with 10 bases sitting between them. Looked up from germline, CDR1 is SGHNT and CDR2 is YENEEA. The CDR3 sequence: CASSLATSENTEAFF. CDR3 in DNA: TGTGCCAGCAGCTTAGCGACTTCAGAGAACACTGAAGCTTTCTTT. The complete variable domain, with remaining parts taken from reference TRBV11-3 and TRBJ1-1, reads EAGVVQSPRYKIIEKKQPVAFWCNPISGHNTLYWYLQNLGQGPELLIRYENEEAVDDSQLPKDRFSAERLKGVDSTLKIQPAELGDSAVYLCASSLATSENTEAFFGQGTRLTVV.

The chain uses TRBV11-1 and TRBJ2-2, with D tentatively TRBD1 (6 bases). CDR1 and CDR2 (germline): SGHAT, FQDESV (reference sequence). Trimming cost V 5 bases and J 6 bases, with 10 bases left between them. CDR3 size: 13 residues. The CDR3 spells CASSHDRSGELFF. CDR3 bases: TGTGCCAGCAGCCATGACAGGTCCGGGGAGCTGTTTTTT.

The chain recombines TRBV18 with TRBJ2-3; TRBD1 agrees at 10 bases. Germline CDR1 and CDR2: KGHSH and LQKENI. With 3 bases clipped from V and 1 base from J, the junction kept 1 base outside the gene matches. The CDR3 runs to 15 residues. The CDR3 bases are TGTGCCAGCTCACCGGGGACAGGGGGCACAGATACGCAGTATTTT. It is translated as CASSPGTGGTDTQYF.

V usage is TRBV5-1 and J usage is TRBJ1-3; tentatively, D is TRBD1 (5 bases). CDR3 length: 17 amino acids. Per the germline V gene, CDR1 is SGHRS and CDR2 is YFSETQ. The V gene lost 3 bases and the J gene lost 0 bases, with 16 bases spanning the gap. The CDR3 loop reads CASSSGTGSGSGNTIYF. CDR3 DNA sequence: TGCGCCAGCAGCTCGGGTACAGGCTCGGGCTCTGGAAACACCATATATTTT. The full variable domain, with the rest looked up from reference TRBV5-1 and TRBJ1-3, is KAGVTQTPRYLIKTRGQQVTLSCSPISGHRSVSWYQQTPGQGLQFLFEYFSETQRNKGNFPGRFSGRQFSNSRSEMNVSTLELGDSALYLCASSSGTGSGSGNTIYFGEGSWLTVV.

The chain joins TRBV10-3 to TRBJ2-2; 10 bases are shared with TRBD1. The V gene's germline CDR1 is ENHRY and CDR2 SYGVKD. The CDR3 is made up of 16 amino acids. Germline trimming cut 2 bases from V and 6 bases from J; bases unmatched to any gene: 6. CDR3 region: CAISEEDRGFPGELFF. CDR3 nucleotide sequence: TGTGCCATCAGTGAGGAGGACAGGGGGTTCCCCGGGGAGCTGTTTTTT.

V and J are TRBV7-9 and TRBJ1-1; TRBD1 matches 7 bases. Losses at the gene ends were 8 bases for V and 0 bases for J; bases not matched to a gene: 6. Germline loops: CDR1 SEHNR, CDR2 FQNEAQ (reference sequence). The CDR3 has 14 residues. The CDR3 sequence is CASRRGQMNTEAFF. DNA of the CDR3: TGTGCCAGCCGAAGGGGACAGATGAACACTGAAGCTTTCTTT.

The rearrangement links TRBV28 to TRBJ1-2, with D possibly matching TRBD1 (5 bases). CDR1 MDHEN and CDR2 SYDVKM come from the germline V gene. V lost 6 bases, J lost 3 bases, and 8 bases lay in between. The CDR3 covers 12 residues. This CDR3 reads CASRGRDYGYTF. For the CDR3, the DNA is TGTGCCAGCAGGGGGCGCGACTATGGCTACACCTTC.

The chain recombines TRBV29-1 with TRBJ2-3; 10 nucleotides align to TRBD2. Germline CDR1 and CDR2: SQVTM and ANQGSEA. The J segment lost 2 bases and the V segment lost 6 bases, leaving 8 bases of the junction unmatched. The CDR3 runs 15 residues. CDR3 in amino acids: CSVAPSGGDTDTQYF. Here the CDR3 DNA reads TGCAGCGTAGCCCCTAGCGGGGGAGACACAGATACGCAGTATTTT.

The rearrangement uses TRBV3-1 (or the pseudogene TRBV3-2) and TRBJ1-2; 9 nucleotides match TRBD1. After removal of 4 bases from V and 7 bases from J, the junction contained 10 bases not matched to a gene. This CDR3 region has 15 residues. Per germline, CDR1 LGHDT and CDR2 YNNKEL (reference sequence). CDR3 residues: CASSLRDRESFGYTF. The CDR3 DNA follows: TGTGCCAGCAGCCTCCGGGACAGGGAATCATTTGGCTACACCTTC.

On this clone: The junction differs from germline at one of its ends, possibly a read error. The J gene is TRBJ1-1, the V gene TRBV10-3, with D possibly being TRBD1 (5 bases). The CDR3 is 13 residues long. The germline V gene encodes CDR1 ENHRY and CDR2 SYGVKD. The CDR3 loop is CAISESGNAEAFF. The CDR3 DNA reads as TGTGCCATCAGTGAATCAGGGAACGCTGAAGCTTTCTTT.

The CDR3: CASSGQTPGELFF. The CDR3 DNA sequence: TGTGCCAGCAGTGGCCAGACTCCAGGGGAGCTGTTTTTT. The chain couples TRBV25-1 to TRBJ2-2; no definite D call. Trimming stripped 4 bases from V and 8 bases from J, with 11 bases between. The CDR3 loop spans 13 amino acids. CDR1 and CDR2 (germline): MGHDK, SYGVNS.